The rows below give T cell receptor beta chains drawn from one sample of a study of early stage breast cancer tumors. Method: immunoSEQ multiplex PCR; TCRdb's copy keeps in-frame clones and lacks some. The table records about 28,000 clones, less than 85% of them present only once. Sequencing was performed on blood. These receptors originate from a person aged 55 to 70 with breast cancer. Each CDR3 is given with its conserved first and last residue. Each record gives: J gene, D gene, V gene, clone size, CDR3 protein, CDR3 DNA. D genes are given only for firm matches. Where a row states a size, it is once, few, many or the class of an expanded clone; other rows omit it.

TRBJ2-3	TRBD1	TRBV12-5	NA	CASGLAGTGTDTQYF	TGTGCTAGTGGTTTGGCCGGGACAGGCACAGATACGCAGTATTTT
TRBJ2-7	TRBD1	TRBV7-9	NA	CASSLPGQGAYEQYF	TGTGCCAGCAGCCTCCCGGGACAGGGGGCATACGAGCAGTACTTC
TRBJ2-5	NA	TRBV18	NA	CASSQLSEETQYF	TGTGCCAGCTCTCAACTTTCCGAAGAGACCCAGTACTTC
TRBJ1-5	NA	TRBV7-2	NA	CASSLGRANQPQHF	TGTGCCAGCAGCTTAGGGAGGGCCAATCAGCCCCAGCATTTT
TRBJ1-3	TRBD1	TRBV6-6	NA	CASRPTGGNGNTIYF	TGTGCCAGCAGGCCCACAGGGGGTAATGGAAACACCATATATTTT
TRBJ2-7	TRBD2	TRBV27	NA	CASSERTSGKFTRYEQYF	TGTGCCAGCAGTGAGAGGACTAGCGGCAAATTTACGCGCTACGAGCAGTACTTC
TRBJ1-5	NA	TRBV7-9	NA	CASSLASGGSNQPQHF	TGTGCCAGCAGCTTAGCGTCGGGGGGAAGCAATCAGCCCCAGCATTTT
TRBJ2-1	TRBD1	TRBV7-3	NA	CASSQYGSDRDGEQFF	TGTGCCAGCAGCCAATATGGATCGGACAGGGACGGAGAGCAGTTCTTC
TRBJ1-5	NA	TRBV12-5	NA	CASGLWGQPQHF	TGTGCTAGTGGTTTGTGGGGCCAGCCCCAGCATTTT
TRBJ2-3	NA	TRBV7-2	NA	CASSRYRVGKADTQYF	TGTGCCAGCAGCCGATACAGGGTTGGGAAAGCAGATACGCAGTATTTT
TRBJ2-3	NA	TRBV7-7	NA	CASSASGTDTQYF	TGTGCCAGCAGCGCTAGCGGCACAGATACGCAGTATTTT
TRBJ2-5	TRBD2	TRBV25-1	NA	CASSDLAGETQYF	TGTGCCAGCAGTGATTTAGCGGGAGAGACCCAGTACTTC
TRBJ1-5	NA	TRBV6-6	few	CASREPGGGPPQHF	TGTGCCAGCAGAGAACCGGGAGGGGGGCCGCCCCAGCATTTT
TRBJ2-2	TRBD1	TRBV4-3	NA	CASSLLRTGAAGELFF	TGCGCCAGCAGCCTACTGCGGACAGGGGCGGCCGGGGAGCTGTTTTTT
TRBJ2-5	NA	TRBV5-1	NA	CASSLSPSGQETQYF	TGCGCCAGCAGCTTGAGCCCCTCCGGTCAAGAGACCCAGTACTTC
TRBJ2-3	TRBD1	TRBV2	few	CASSEMYRGRADTQYF	TGTGCCAGCAGTGAAATGTACAGGGGGCGGGCAGATACGCAGTATTTT
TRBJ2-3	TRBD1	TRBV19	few	CATGTGYTDTQYF	TGTGCCACCGGGACAGGTTACACAGATACGCAGTATTTT
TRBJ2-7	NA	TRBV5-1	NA	CASSRDFTYEQYF	TGCGCCAGCAGTAGGGACTTCACCTACGAGCAGTACTTC
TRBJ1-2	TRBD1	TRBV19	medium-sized	CASSIDRGQNYGYTF	TGTGCCAGTAGTATCGACAGGGGGCAAAACTATGGCTACACCTTC
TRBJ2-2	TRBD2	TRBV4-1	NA	CASSQTSGMNTGELFF	TGCGCCAGCAGCCAAACTAGCGGGATGAACACCGGGGAGCTGTTTTTT
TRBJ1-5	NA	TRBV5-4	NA	CASSLDGSNQPQHF	TGTGCCAGCAGCTTGGACGGGAGCAATCAGCCCCAGCATTTT
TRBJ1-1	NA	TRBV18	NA	CASSQIWGSANTEAFF	TGTGCCAGCTCCCAAATATGGGGCTCCGCGAACACTGAAGCTTTCTTT
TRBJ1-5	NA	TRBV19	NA	CASRQGGNQPQHF	TGTGCCAGTAGACAGGGCGGGAATCAGCCCCAGCATTTT
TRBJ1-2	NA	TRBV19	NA	CASSIRDGYTF	TGTGCCAGTAGTATCCGAGATGGCTACACCTTC
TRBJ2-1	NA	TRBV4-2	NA	CASSQAEREQFF	TGTGCCAGCAGCCAAGCTGAGCGGGAGCAGTTCTTC
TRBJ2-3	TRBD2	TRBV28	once	CASSNAGAGGTDTQYF	TGTGCCAGCAGTAATGCTGGGGCGGGAGGCACAGATACGCAGTATTTT
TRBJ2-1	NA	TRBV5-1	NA	CASSLSLQTYNEQFF	TGCGCCAGCAGCTTGTCCCTTCAGACCTACAATGAGCAGTTCTTC
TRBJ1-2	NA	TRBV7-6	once	CASSKGQHYGYTF	TGTGCCAGCAGTAAAGGACAGCACTATGGCTACACCTTC
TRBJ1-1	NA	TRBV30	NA	CAWSFSTVEAFF	TGTGCCTGGAGTTTTTCCACGGTGGAAGCTTTCTTT
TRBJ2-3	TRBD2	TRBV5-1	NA	CASSLGSSGAVDTQYF	TGCGCCAGCAGCCTAGGATCTAGCGGGGCCGTGGATACGCAGTATTTT
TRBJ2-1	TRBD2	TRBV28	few	CASSTPGTNNEQFF	TGTGCCAGCAGTACCCCCGGGACTAACAATGAGCAGTTCTTC
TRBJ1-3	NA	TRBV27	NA	CASSFSGARNGNTIYF	TGTGCCAGCAGTTTCAGTGGGGCCAGAAATGGAAACACCATATATTTT
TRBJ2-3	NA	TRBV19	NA	CASSISGPGQFPDTQYF	TGTGCCAGTAGTATTAGTGGCCCTGGACAGTTTCCAGATACGCAGTATTTT
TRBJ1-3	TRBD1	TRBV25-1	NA	CASSVTGQGSGNTIYF	TGTGCCAGCAGTGTTACAGGACAGGGCTCTGGAAACACCATATATTTT
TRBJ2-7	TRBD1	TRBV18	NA	CASSPMGTGIGLGYEQYF	TGTGCCAGCTCCCCTATGGGGACAGGGATTGGGCTCGGGTACGAGCAGTACTTC
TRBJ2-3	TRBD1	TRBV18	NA	CASSPPLRQGPTTQYF	TGTGCCAGCTCACCACCCCTGCGACAGGGTCCCACTACGCAGTATTTT
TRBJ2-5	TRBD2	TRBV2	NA	CASSDSSGIRETQYF	TGTGCCAGCAGTGACTCTAGCGGGATTCGAGAGACCCAGTACTTC
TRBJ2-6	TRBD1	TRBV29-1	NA	CSVEDRAGANVLTF	TGCAGCGTTGAGGACAGGGCTGGGGCCAACGTCCTGACTTTC
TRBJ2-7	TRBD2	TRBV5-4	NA	CASSRGLAGGPRDEQYF	TGTGCCAGCAGCCGCGGACTAGCGGGAGGGCCGAGAGACGAGCAGTACTTC
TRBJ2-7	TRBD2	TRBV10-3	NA	CAISESLAVYEQYF	TGTGCCATCAGTGAGTCACTAGCGGTTTACGAGCAGTACTTC
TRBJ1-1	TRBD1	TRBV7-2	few	CASRGQMNTEAFF	TGTGCCAGCAGGGGACAGATGAACACTGAAGCTTTCTTT
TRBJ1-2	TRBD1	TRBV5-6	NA	CASIVTGVRYGYTF	TGTGCCAGCATCGTTACAGGGGTCCGATATGGCTACACCTTC